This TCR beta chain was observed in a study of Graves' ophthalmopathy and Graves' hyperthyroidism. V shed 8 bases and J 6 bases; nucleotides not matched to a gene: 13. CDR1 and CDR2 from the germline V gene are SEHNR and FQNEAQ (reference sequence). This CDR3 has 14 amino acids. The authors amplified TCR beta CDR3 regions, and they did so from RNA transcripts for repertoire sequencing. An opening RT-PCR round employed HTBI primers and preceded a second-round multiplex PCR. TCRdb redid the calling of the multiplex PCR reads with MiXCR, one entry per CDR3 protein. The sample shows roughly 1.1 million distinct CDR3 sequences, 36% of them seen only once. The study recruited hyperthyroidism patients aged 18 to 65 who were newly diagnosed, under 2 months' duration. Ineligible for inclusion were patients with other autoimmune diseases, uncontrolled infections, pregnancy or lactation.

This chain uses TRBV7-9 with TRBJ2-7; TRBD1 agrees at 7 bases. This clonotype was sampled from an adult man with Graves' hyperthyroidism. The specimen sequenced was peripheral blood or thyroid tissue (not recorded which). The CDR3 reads CASGLPGQPREQYF. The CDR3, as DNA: TGTGCCAGCGGCCTCCCGGGACAGCCTCGCGAGCAGTACTTC.